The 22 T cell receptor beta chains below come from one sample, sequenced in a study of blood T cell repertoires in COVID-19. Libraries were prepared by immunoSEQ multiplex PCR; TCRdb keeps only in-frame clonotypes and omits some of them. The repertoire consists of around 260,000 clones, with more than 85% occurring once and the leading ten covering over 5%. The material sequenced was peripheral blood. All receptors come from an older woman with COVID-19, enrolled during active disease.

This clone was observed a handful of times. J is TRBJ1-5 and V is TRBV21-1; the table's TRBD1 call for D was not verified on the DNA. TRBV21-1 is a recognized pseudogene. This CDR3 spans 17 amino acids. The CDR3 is CASDGTGSGYSNQPQHF. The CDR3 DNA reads TGTGCCAGCGACGGAACAGGGTCCGGCTATAGCAATCAGCCCCAGCATTTT.

This chain's CDR3 is CASSLDRINTEAFF. The CDR3 DNA follows: TGTGCCAGCTCTTTGGACAGAATTAACACTGAAGCTTTCTTT. V is TRBV18 and J is TRBJ1-1, with D possibly being TRBD1 (6 bases). This CDR3 is built from 14 residues. CDR1 is KGHSH, CDR2 LQKENI, per germline. V dropped 6 bases and J dropped 2 bases, with 13 bases sitting between them.

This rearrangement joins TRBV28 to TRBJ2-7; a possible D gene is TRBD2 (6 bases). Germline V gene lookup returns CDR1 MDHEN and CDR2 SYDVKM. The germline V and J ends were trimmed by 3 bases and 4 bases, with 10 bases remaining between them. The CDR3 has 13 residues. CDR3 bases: TGTGCCAGCAGTTTCCCGGGGAGGTACGAGCAGTACTTC. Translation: CASSFPGRYEQYF.

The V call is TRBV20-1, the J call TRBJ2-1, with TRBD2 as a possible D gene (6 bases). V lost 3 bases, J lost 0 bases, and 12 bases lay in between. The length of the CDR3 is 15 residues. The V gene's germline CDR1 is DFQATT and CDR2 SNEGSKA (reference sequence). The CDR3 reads CSASPAGSSYNEQFF. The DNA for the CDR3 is TGCAGTGCTAGTCCCGCGGGGAGCTCCTACAATGAGCAGTTCTTC.

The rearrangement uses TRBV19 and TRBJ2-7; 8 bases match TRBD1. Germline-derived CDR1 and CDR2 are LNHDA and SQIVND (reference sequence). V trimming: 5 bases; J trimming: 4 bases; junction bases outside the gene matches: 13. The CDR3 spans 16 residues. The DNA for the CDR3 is TGTGCCAGTAGTTATCGATCCGGGACAGGAGGGTACGAGCAGTACTTC. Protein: CASSYRSGTGGYEQYF.

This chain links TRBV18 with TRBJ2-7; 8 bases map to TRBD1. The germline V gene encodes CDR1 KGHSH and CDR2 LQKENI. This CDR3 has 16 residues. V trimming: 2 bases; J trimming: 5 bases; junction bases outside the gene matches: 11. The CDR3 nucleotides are TGTGCCAGCTCACCATCGCGGACAGGGCTTGGAAACGAGCAGTACTTC. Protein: CASSPSRTGLGNEQYF.

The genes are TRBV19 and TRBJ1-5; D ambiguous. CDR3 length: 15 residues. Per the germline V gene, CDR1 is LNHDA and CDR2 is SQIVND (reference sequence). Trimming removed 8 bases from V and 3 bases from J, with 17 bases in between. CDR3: CASRHTGNINQPQHF. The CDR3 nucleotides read TGTGCCAGTCGCCACACCGGGAATATCAATCAGCCCCAGCATTTT.

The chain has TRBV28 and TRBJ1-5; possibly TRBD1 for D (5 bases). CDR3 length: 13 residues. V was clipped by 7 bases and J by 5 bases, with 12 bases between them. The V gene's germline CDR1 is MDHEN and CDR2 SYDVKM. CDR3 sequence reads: CASTRQPHQPQHF. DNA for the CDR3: TGTGCCAGCACTCGACAGCCACATCAGCCCCAGCATTTT.

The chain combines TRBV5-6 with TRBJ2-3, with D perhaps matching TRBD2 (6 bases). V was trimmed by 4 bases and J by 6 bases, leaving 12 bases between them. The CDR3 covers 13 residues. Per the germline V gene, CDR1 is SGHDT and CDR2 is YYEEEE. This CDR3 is CASSRLLADTQYF. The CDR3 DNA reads TGTGCCAGCAGCCGCCTACTAGCCGATACGCAGTATTTT. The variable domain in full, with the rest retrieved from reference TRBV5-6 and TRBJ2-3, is DAGVTQSPTHLIKTRGQQVTLRCSPKSGHDTVSWYQQALGQGPQFIFQYYEEEERQRGNFPDRFSGHQFPNYSSELNVNALLLGDSALYLCASSRLLADTQYFGPGTRLTVL.

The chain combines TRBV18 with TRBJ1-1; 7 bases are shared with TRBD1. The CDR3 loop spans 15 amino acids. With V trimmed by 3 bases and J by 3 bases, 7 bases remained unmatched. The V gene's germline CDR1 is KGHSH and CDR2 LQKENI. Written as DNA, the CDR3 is TGTGCCAGCTCACCCCTAGGGGGCGCGGACACTGAAGCTTTCTTT. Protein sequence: CASSPLGGADTEAFF.

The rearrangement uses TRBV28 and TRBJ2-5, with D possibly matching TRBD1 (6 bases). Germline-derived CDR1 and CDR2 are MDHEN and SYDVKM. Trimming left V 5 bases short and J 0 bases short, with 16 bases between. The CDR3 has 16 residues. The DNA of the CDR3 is TGTGCCAGCAGTGAGCCGGGACAAACCTACCAAGAGACCCAGTACTTC. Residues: CASSEPGQTYQETQYF.

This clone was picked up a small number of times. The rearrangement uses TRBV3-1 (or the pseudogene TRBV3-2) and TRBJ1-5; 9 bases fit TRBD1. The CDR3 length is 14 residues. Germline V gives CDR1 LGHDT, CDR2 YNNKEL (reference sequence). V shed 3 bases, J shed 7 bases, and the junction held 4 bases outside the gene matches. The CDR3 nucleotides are TGTGCCAGCAGCCAGGGACAGGGAATCCAGCCCCAGCATTTT. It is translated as CASSQGQGIQPQHF.

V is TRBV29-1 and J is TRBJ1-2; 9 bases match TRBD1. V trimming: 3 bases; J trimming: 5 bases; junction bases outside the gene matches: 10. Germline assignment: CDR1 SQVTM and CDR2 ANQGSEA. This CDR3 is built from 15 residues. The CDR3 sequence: CSVDSGQGKPYGYTF. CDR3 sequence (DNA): TGCAGCGTTGACTCGGGACAGGGTAAACCTTATGGCTACACCTTC.

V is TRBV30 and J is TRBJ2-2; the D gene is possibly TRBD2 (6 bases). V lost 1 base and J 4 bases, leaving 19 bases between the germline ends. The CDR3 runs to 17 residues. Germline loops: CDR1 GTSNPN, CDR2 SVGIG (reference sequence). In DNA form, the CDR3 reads TGTGCCTGGAGTGCCCGGAGACTAGGGGTCGGCACCGGGGAGCTGTTTTTT. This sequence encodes CAWSARRLGVGTGELFF.

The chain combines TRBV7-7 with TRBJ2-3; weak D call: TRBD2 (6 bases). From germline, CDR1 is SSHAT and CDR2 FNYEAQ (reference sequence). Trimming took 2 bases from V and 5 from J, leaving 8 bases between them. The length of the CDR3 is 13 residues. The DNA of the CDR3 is TGTGCCAGCAGCTTACGGCGGGGAGATACGCAGTATTTT. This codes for CASSLRRGDTQYF.

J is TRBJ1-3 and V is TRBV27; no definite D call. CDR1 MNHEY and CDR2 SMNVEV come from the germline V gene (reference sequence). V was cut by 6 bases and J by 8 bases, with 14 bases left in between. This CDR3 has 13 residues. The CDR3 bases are TGTGCCAGCAGAAATCTCGAGGGCTACACCATATATTTT. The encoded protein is CASRNLEGYTIYF.

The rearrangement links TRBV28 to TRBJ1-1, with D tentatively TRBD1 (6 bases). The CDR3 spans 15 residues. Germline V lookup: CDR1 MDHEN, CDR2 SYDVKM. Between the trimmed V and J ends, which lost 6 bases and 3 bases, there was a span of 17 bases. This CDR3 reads CASRSTGRGHTEAFF. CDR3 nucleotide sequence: TGTGCCAGCAGGTCAACAGGGAGGGGACACACTGAAGCTTTCTTT.

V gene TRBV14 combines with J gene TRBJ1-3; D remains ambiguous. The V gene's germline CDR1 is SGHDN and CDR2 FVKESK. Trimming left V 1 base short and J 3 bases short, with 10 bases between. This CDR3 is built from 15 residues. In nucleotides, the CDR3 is TGTGCCAGCAGCCAAGTGCGGGGAGGTGGAAACACCATATATTTT. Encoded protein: CASSQVRGGGNTIYF. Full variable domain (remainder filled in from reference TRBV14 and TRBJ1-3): EAGVTQFPSHSVIEKGQTVTLRCDPISGHDNLYWYRRVMGKEIKFLLHFVKESKQDESGMPNNRFLAERTGGTYSTLKVQPAELEDSGVYFCASSQVRGGGNTIYFGEGSWLTVV.

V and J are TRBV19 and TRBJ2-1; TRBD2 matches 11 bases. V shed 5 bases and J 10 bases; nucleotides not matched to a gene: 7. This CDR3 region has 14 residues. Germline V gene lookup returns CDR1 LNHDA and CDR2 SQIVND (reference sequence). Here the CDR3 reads CASSPRLAGNEQFF. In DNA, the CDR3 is TGTGCCAGTAGTCCTCGACTAGCGGGAAACGAGCAGTTCTTC.

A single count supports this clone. The CDR3: CASSPENIQYF. The CDR3 DNA sequence: TGTGCCAGCTCACCCGAAAACATTCAGTACTTC. The rearrangement joins TRBV18 to TRBJ2-4, with D uncertain. The V end lost 3 bases, the J end lost 5 bases, and 2 bases lay between the germline ends. This CDR3 contains 11 residues. The V gene's germline CDR1 is KGHSH and CDR2 LQKENI.

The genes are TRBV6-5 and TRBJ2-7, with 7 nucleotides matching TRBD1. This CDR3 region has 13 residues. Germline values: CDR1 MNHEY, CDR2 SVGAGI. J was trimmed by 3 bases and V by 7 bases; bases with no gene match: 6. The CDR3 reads CASTRDSRYEQYF. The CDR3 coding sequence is TGTGCCAGCACCCGGGACAGCCGCTACGAGCAGTACTTC.

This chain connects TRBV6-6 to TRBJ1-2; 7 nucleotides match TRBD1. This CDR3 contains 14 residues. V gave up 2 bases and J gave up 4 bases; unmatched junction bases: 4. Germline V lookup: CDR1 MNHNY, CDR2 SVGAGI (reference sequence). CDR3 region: CASSYGRGFYGYTF. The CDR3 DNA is TGTGCCAGCAGTTACGGCAGGGGGTTCTATGGCTACACCTTC.